This T cell receptor beta chain derives from a study of vaccination and CD4 T cells after COVID-19. Study observations and caveats: It was observed that, in convalescent patients, a median around 88% of reactive clones arose only post-vaccination. Convalescent patients displayed spike mono-reactivity in 304 of 307 vaccine-specific clones. Although the median of SARS-CoV-2-reactive clonotypes rose from about 20 to 38, the change was not significant.

MiXCR, applied by TCRdb to the PCR reads, yields one record per CDR3 protein. The sample has approximately 20,000 distinct CDR3 sequences, around 60% seen once. The CDR3 consists of 13 residues. Trimming cost V 3 bases and J 7 bases, with 7 bases left between them. Per germline, CDR1 MNHEY and CDR2 SMNVEV (reference sequence). To note about this clonotype: The antigen remains undetermined.

The rearrangement uses TRBV27 and TRBJ1-6; D is ambiguous. The sequencing used CD4+ T cells from blood, collected before SARS-CoV-2 vaccination. The source is a human donor who had recovered from COVID-19. The CDR3 DNA is TGTGCCAGCAGTTTTTCGGGGAATTCACCCCTCCACTTT. Protein product: CASSFSGNSPLHF.